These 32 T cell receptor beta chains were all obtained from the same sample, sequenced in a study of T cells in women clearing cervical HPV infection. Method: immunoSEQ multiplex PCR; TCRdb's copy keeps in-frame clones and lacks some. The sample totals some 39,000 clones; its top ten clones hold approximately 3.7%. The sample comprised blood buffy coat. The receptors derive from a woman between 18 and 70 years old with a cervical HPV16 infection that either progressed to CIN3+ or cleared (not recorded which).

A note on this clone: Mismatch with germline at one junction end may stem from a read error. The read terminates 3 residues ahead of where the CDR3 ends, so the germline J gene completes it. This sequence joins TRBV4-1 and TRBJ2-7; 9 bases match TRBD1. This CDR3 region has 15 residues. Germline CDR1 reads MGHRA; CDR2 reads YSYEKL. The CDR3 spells CTSSPDRGTSYEQYF. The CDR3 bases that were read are TGCACCAGCAGCCCTGACAGGGGGACCTCGTACGAG.

The CDR3 DNA, read in part, is TGCAGCGTTGCAGGAGACAATCAGCCC. Its protein is CSVAGDNQP. The entire CDR3 sequence reads CSVAGDNQPQHF. The rearrangement joins TRBV29-1 to TRBJ1-5; D ambiguous. The read ends 3 residues shy of where the CDR3 ends; the end is completed using the germline J gene. The V end was cut by 4 bases, the J end by 3 bases, with 7 bases between. Germline CDR1 reads SQVTM; CDR2 reads ANQGSEA. The CDR3 is 12 amino acids.

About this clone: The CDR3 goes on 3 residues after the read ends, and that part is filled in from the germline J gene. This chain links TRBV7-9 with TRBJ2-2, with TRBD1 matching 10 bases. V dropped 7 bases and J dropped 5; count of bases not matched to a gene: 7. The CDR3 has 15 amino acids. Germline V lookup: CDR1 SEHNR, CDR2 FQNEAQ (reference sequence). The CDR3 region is CASKRDRGLTGELFF. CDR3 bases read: TGTGCCAGCAAAAGGGACAGGGGTTTGACCGGGGAG.

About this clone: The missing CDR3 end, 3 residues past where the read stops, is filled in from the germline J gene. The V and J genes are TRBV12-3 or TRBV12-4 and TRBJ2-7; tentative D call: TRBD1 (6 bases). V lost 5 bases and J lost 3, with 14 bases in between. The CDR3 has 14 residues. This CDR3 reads CASSLDRDFYEQYF. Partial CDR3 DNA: TGTGCCAGCAGTCTGGACAGAGATTTCTACGAG.

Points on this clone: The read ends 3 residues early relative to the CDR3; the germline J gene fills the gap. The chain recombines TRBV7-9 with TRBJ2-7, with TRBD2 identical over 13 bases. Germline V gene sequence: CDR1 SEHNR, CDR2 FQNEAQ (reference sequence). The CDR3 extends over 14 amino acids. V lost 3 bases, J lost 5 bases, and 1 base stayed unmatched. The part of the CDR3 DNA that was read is TGTGCCAGCAGCTTCACTAGCGGGAGGGACGAG. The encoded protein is CASSFTSGRDE. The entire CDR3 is CASSFTSGRDEQYF.

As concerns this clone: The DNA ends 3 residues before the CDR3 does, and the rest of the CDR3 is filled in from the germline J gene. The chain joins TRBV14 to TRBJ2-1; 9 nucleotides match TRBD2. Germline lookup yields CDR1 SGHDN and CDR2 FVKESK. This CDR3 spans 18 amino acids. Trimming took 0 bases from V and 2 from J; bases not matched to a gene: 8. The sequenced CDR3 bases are TGTGCCAGCAGCCAAGACTCGGGACTAGCAGTAACCTACAATGAG. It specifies CASSQDSGLAVTYNE. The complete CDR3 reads CASSQDSGLAVTYNEQFF.

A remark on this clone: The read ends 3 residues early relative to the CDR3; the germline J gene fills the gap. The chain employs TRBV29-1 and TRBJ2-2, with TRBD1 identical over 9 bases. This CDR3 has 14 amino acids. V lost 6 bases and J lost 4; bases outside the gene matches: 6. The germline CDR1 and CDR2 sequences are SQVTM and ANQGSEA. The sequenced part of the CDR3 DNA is TGCAGCGTCCCCGGACAGGGGACCACCGGGGAG. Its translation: CSVPGQGTTGE. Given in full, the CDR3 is CSVPGQGTTGELFF.

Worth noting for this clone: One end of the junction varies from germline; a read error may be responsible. The sequenced CDR3 bases are TGCGCCAGCAGCCAAGATGTGACAGGGGGCTCTGGGGCCAACGTC. Translation gives CASSQDVTGGSGANV. The full-length CDR3 reads as CASSQDVTGGSGANVLTF. The V and J genes are TRBV4-2 and TRBJ2-6; 9 bases are shared with TRBD1. The observed sequence ends 3 residues before the CDR3 terminus, with the missing tail filled in from the germline J gene. CDR1 LGHNA and CDR2 YNFKEQ come from the germline V gene. CDR3 length: 18 residues.

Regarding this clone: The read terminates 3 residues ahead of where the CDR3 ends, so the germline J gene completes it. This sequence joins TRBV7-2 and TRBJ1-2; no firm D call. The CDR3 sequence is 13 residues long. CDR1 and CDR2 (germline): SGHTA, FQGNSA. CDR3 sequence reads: CASSPNSGRDYTF. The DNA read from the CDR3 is TGTGCCAGCAGCCCAAATAGCGGCCGTGAC.

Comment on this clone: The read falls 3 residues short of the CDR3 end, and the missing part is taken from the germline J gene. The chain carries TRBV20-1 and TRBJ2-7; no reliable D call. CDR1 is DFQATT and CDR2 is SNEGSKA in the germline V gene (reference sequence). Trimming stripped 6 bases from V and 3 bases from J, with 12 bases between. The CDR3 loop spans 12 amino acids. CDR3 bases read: TGCAGTGCAAAACAGAGCCACTACGAG. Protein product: CSAKQSHYE. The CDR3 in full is CSAKQSHYEQYF.

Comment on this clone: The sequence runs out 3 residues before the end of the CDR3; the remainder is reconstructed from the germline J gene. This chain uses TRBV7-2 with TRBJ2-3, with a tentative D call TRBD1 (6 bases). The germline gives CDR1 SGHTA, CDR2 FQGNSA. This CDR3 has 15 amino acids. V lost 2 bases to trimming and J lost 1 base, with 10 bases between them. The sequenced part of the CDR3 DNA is TGTGCCAGCAGCTTATCGGCAGGGGGCACAGATACG. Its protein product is CASSLSAGGTDT. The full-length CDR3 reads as CASSLSAGGTDTQYF.

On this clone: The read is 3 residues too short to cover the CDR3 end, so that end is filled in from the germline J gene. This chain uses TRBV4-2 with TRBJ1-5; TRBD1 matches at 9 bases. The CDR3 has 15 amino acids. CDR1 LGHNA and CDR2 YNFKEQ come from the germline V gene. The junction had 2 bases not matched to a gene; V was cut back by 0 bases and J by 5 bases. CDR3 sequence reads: CASSQEQGAYQPQHF. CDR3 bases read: TGTGCCAGCAGCCAAGAACAGGGGGCCTATCAGCCC.

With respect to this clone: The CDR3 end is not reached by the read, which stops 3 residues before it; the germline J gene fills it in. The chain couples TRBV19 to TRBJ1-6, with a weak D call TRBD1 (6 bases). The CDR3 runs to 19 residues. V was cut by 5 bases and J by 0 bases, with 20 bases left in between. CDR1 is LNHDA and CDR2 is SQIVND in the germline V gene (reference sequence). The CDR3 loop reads CASSAGQRGKSSYNSPLHF. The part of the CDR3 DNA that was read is TGTGCCAGTAGTGCTGGACAGAGAGGAAAAAGCTCCTATAATTCACCC.

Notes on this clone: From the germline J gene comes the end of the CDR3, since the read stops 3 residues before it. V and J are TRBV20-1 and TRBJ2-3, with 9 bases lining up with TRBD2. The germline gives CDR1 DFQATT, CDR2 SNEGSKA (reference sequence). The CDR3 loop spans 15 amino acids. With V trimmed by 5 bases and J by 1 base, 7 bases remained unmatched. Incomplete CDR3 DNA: TGCAGTGCTTTAAAACAGCGGGAGGGCACAGATACG. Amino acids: CSALKQREGTDT. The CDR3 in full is CSALKQREGTDTQYF.

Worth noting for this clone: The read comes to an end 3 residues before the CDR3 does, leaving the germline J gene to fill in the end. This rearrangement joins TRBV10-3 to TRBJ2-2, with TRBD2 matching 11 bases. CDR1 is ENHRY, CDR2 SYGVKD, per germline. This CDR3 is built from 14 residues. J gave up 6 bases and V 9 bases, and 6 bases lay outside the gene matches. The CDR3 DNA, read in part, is TGTGCCATTTTAGCGGGAGGGCCCCCCGGGGAG. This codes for CAILAGGPPGE. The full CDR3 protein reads CAILAGGPPGELFF.

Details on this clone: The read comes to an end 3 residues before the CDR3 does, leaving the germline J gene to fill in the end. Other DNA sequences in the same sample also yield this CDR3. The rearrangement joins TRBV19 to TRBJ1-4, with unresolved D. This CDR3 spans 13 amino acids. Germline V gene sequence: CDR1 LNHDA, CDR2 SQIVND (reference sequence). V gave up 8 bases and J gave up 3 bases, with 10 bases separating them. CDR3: CASSDTANEKLFF. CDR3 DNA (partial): TGTGCCAGTTCAGACACGGCTAATGAAAAA.

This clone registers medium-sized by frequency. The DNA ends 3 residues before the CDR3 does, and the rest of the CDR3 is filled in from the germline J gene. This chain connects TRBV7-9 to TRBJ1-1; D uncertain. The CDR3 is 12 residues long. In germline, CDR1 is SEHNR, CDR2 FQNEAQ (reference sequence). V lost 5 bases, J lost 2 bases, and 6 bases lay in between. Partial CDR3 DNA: TGTGCCAGCAGCCCCATCAACACTGAA. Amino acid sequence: CASSPINTE. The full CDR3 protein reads CASSPINTEAFF.

The covered CDR3 bases are TGTGCCAGCAGTGCCCGCAGGGGCGCAGGAGATACG. As protein: CASSARRGAGDT. The entire CDR3 sequence reads CASSARRGAGDTQYF. The J gene is TRBJ2-3, the V gene TRBV2; D perhaps matches TRBD1 (6 bases). The read falls 3 residues short of the CDR3 end, and the missing part is taken from the germline J gene. The CDR3 is made up of 15 amino acids. Germline CDR1 SNHLY, CDR2 FYNNEI. V was cut by 4 bases and J by 5 bases, with 16 bases left in between.

Incomplete CDR3 DNA: TGTGCCAGCAGTGAAGGACAAACTAACTATGGC. Translating it yields CASSEGQTNYG. The whole CDR3 reads CASSEGQTNYGYTF. The chain is built from TRBV6-1 and TRBJ1-2, with no clear D. The read halts 3 residues ahead of the CDR3 end, with the missing end drawn from the germline J gene. Germline lookup yields CDR1 MNHNS and CDR2 SASEGT. The length of the CDR3 is 14 residues. Trimming shortened V by 1 base and J by 0 bases, and 6 bases separated the two germline ends.

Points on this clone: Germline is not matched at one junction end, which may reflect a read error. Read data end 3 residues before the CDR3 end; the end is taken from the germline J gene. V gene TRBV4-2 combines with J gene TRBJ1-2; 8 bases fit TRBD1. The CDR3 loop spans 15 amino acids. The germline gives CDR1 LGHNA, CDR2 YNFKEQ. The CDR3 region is CASSPGQGNPYGYTF. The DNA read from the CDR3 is TGCGCCAGCAGCCCCGGACAGGGAAATCCCTATGGC.

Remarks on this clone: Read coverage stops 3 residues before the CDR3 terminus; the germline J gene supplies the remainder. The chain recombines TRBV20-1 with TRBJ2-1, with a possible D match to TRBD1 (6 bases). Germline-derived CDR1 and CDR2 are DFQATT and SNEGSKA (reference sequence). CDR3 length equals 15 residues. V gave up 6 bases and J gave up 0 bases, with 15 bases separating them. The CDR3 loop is CSARTDRSSYNEQFF. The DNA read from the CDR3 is TGCAGTGCCCGGACTGACAGGAGCTCCTACAATGAG.

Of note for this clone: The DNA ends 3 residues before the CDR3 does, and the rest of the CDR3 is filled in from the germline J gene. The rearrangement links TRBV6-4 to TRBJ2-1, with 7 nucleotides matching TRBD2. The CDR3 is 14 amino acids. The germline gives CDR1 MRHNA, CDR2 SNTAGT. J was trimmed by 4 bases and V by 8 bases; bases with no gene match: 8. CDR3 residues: CASRPGLGYNEQFF. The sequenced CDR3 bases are TGTGCCAGCCGCCCCGGACTAGGTTACAATGAG.

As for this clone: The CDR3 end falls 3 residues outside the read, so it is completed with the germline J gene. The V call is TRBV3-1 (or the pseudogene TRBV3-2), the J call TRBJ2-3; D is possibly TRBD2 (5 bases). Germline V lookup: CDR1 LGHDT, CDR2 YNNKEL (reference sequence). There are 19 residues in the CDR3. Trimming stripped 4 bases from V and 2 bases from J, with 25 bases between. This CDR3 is CASSLNHYSGGAHTDTQYF. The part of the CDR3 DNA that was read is TGTGCCAGCAGCCTCAACCACTATTCTGGAGGAGCCCACACAGATACG.

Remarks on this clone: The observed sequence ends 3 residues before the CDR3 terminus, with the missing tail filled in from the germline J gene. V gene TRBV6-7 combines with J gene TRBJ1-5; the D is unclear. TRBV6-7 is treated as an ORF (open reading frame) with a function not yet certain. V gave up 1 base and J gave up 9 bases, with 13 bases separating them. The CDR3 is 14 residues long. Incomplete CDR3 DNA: TGTGCCAGCAGTTACTTAGTCTGTAATTGGCCC. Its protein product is CASSYLVCNWP. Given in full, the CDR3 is CASSYLVCNWPQHF.

This chain's CDR3 is CASSLGLGNLYDYTF. The CDR3 DNA, read in part, is TGTGCCAGCAGCTTGGGACTAGGAAATCTCTACGAC. J is TRBJ1-2 and V is TRBV7-2, with D tentatively TRBD1 (5 bases). The CDR3 is cut off 3 residues early in the read; its end comes from the germline J gene. The CDR3 is 15 amino acids. The germline CDR1 and CDR2 sequences are SGHTA and FQGNSA.

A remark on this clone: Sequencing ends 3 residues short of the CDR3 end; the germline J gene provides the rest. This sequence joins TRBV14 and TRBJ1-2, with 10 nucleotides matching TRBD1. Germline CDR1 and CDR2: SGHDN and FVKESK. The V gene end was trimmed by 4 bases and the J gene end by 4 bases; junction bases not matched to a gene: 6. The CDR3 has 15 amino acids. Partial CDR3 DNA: TGTGCCAGCAGCCTCCGGGACAGGGGTACCTATGGC. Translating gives CASSLRDRGTYG. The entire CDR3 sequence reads CASSLRDRGTYGYTF. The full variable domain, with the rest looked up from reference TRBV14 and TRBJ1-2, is EAGVTQFPSHSVIEKGQTVTLRCDPISGHDNLYWYRRVMGKEIKFLLHFVKESKQDESGMPNNRFLAERTGGTYSTLKVQPAELEDSGVYFCASSLRDRGTYGYTFGSGTRLTVV.

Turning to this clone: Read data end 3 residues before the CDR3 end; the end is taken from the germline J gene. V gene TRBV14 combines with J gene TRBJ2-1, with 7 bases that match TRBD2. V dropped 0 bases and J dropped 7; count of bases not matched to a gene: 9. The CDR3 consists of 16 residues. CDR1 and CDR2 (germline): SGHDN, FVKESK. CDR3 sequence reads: CASSQDRAGLGNEQFF. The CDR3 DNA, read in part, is TGTGCCAGCAGCCAAGATCGGGCAGGACTAGGGAATGAG.

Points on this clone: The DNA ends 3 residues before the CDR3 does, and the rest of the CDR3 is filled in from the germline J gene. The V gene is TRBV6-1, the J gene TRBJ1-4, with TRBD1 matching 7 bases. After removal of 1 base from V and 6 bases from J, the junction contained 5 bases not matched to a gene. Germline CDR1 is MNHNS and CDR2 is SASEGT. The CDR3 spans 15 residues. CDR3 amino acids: CASSEETGAYEKLFF. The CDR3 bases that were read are TGTGCCAGCAGTGAAGAAACAGGGGCATATGAAAAA.

This CDR3 reads CSAREQGEAFF. The CDR3 DNA, read in part, is TGCAGTGCTAGGGAACAGGGTGAG. The V and J genes are TRBV20-1 and TRBJ1-1; D is perhaps TRBD1 (6 bases). The CDR3 is cut off 3 residues early in the read; its end comes from the germline J gene. The CDR3 totals 11 residues. The germline V gene has CDR1 DFQATT and CDR2 SNEGSKA (reference sequence).

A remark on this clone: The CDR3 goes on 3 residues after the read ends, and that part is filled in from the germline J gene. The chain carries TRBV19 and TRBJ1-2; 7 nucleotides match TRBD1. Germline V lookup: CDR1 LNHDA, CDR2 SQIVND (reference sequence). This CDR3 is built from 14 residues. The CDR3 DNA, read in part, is TGTGCCAGTAGTCTAGCGGGAGGGGGCAATGAC. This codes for CASSLAGGGND. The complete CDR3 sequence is CASSLAGGGNDYTF.

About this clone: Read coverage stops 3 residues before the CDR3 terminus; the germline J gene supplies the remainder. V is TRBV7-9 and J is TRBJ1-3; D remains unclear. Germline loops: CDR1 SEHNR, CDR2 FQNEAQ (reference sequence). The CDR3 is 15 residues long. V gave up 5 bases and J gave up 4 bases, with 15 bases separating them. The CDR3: CASSRSVGRGNTIYF. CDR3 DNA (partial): TGTGCCAGCAGCCGATCAGTGGGCAGAGGAAACACC.

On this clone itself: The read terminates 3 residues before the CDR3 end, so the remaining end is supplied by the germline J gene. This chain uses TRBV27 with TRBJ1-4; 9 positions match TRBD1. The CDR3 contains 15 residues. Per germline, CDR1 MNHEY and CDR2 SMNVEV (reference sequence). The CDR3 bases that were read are TGTGCCAGCAGGCCCGGACAGGGGCCCCTAGGGGAA. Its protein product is CASRPGQGPLGE. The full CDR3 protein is CASRPGQGPLGELFF.